The 5 T cell receptor beta chains listed next were all sequenced from one sample in a study of T cell changes during pregnancy in multiple sclerosis. The protocol was immunoSEQ multiplex PCR, while the TCRdb copy is restricted to in-frame clones and leaves out a portion. In the table there are around 95,000 clones, just over 90% of which are singletons. The material sequenced was peripheral blood, taken after pregnancy. These receptors were obtained from a female donor in good health, enrolled as a control in a pregnancy study.

The rearrangement uses TRBV6-5 and TRBJ2-3; TRBD2 is a possible D gene (6 bases). Germline loops: CDR1 MNHEY, CDR2 SVGAGI. The CDR3 loop spans 13 amino acids. V lost 6 bases, J lost 5 bases, and 12 bases lay in between. As DNA, the CDR3 is TGTGCCAGCAGGGAGGGAGTCTTAGATACGCAGTATTTT. Translation: CASREGVLDTQYF.

The V call is TRBV7-8, the J call TRBJ2-7, with a weak D call TRBD2 (6 bases). V shed 0 bases and J shed 2 bases, with 14 bases lying between them. The CDR3 is 16 residues long. Germline V gives CDR1 SGHVS, CDR2 FQNEAQ. The CDR3 sequence: CASSLASRGWAYEQYF. CDR3 bases: TGTGCCAGCAGCTTAGCTTCGCGGGGATGGGCCTACGAGCAGTACTTC.

The J gene is TRBJ2-2, the V gene TRBV4-1; a weak D match, TRBD2 (6 bases). With 1 base removed from V and 7 bases from J, the gap between germline ends came to 28 bases. There are 20 residues in the CDR3. Germline-derived CDR1 and CDR2 are MGHRA and YSYEKL. For the CDR3, the DNA is TGCGCCAGCAGCCAAGTTTGGACCCCTCCACTAGCCCTTAAGGACGGGGAGCTGTTTTTT. It codes for CASSQVWTPPLALKDGELFF.

This sequence joins TRBV5-4 and TRBJ2-3; no reliable D call. CDR1 is SGHNT and CDR2 is YYREEE in the germline V gene (reference sequence). The CDR3 is 16 residues long. V lost 4 bases and J lost 0, with 15 bases in between. This CDR3 is CASSLRRLVSTDTQYF. CDR3 nucleotide sequence: TGTGCCAGCAGCCTCCGCAGACTTGTTAGCACAGATACGCAGTATTTT.

This chain connects TRBV5-1 to TRBJ2-1; 15 positions match TRBD2. The CDR3 extends over 17 amino acids. After removal of 4 bases from V and 4 bases from J, the junction contained 6 bases not matched to a gene. Germline CDR1 and CDR2: SGHRS and YFSETQ. The DNA of the CDR3 is TGCGCCAGCAGCCATGGGACTAGCGGGGGGTCTTACAATGAGCAGTTCTTC. This translates into CASSHGTSGGSYNEQFF.